Each of the 10 T cell receptor beta chains below was sequenced from the same sample in a study of lymphopenia after photon versus proton radiotherapy. Method: immunoSEQ multiplex PCR; TCRdb's copy keeps in-frame clones and lacks some. The sample lists more than 25,000 clones; about 91% were seen once. The sequenced sample was peripheral blood, obtained from a patient treated with proton-based radiotherapy. These receptors were collected from a woman in her sixties with cholangiocarcinoma. Some clones in this sample may be carry-over from other donors' samples.

The chain carries TRBV27 and TRBJ2-3; D possibly uses TRBD1 or TRBD2 (5 bases each). Trimming removed 1 base from V and 4 bases from J, with 12 bases in between. Germline lookup yields CDR1 MNHEY and CDR2 SMNVEV (reference sequence). The CDR3 consists of 15 residues. The CDR3 here is CASSLLGVSPDTQYF. The CDR3 DNA sequence: TGTGCCAGCAGTTTATTGGGGGTTTCCCCAGATACGCAGTATTTT.

V gene TRBV4-3 combines with J gene TRBJ2-7; TRBD1 matches at 9 bases. Trimming cost V 4 bases and J 3 bases; bases outside gene matches: 10. This CDR3 comprises 16 residues. Germline V lookup: CDR1 LGHNA, CDR2 YSLEER. The CDR3 nucleotides read TGCGCCAGCAGCCCCCAGCCGGGACAGGGAATCTACGAGCAGTACTTC. Amino acid sequence: CASSPQPGQGIYEQYF.

The chain is built from TRBV6-5 and TRBJ2-5; D is unclear. Trimming left V 5 bases short and J 9 bases short, with 13 bases between. The germline gives CDR1 MNHEY, CDR2 SVGAGI. The CDR3 runs 12 residues. The CDR3 coding sequence is TGTGCCAGCAGTCCCCCTGACCGCCCCCAGTACTTC. Protein: CASSPPDRPQYF.

V usage is TRBV9 and J usage is TRBJ2-2; TRBD1 aligns across 9 bases. Per germline, CDR1 SGDLS and CDR2 YYNGEE. CDR3 size: 16 residues. V dropped 1 base and J dropped 6; count of bases not matched to a gene: 7. The CDR3 bases are TGTGCCAGCAGCGTATCGGGGACAGGGAATTCCGGGGAGCTGTTTTTT. Translating gives CASSVSGTGNSGELFF.

The chain has TRBV5-1 and TRBJ2-4, with D perhaps matching TRBD1 (5 bases). V was trimmed by 7 bases and J by 2 bases, leaving 13 bases between them. Germline V gene sequence: CDR1 SGHRS, CDR2 YFSETQ. The CDR3 covers 14 residues. This CDR3 is CASSFQGPKNIQYF. The CDR3 DNA is TGCGCCAGCTCCTTTCAGGGCCCCAAAAACATTCAGTACTTC.

The V and J genes are TRBV15 and TRBJ2-3, with a tentative D call TRBD2 (5 bases). Germline V gene sequence: CDR1 LNHNV, CDR2 YYDKDF (reference sequence). The length of the CDR3 is 12 residues. Trimming shortened V by 0 bases and J by 7 bases, and 5 bases separated the two germline ends. The CDR3 bases are TGTGCCACCAGCAGAGACGGGAATACGCAGTATTTT. This gives the protein CATSRDGNTQYF.

The V gene is TRBV5-1, the J gene TRBJ1-5; D gene unclear. This CDR3 is 14 amino acids long. Germline V gene sequence: CDR1 SGHRS, CDR2 YFSETQ. V was cut by 2 bases and J by 3 bases, with 9 bases left in between. The CDR3 sequence is CASSFDGPNQPQHF. The CDR3 DNA sequence: TGCGCCAGCAGCTTTGACGGACCCAATCAGCCCCAGCATTTT.

This clone occurred a few times. This chain joins TRBV10-2 and TRBJ2-1; possible D gene TRBD1, 5 bases. The CDR3 runs to 15 residues. Germline CDR1 is WSHSY and CDR2 is SAAADI. Trimming pared 6 bases from V and 3 bases from J, leaving 15 bases between. This chain's CDR3 is CASSAGHWSYNEQFF. The CDR3 region has the DNA TGCGCCAGCAGCGCAGGACATTGGAGCTACAATGAGCAGTTCTTC.

The chain recombines TRBV4-3 with TRBJ1-1, with D unclear. CDR1 LGHNA and CDR2 YSLEER come from the germline V gene. This CDR3 has 14 amino acids. The V gene lost 0 bases and the J gene lost 5 bases, with 10 bases spanning the gap. This CDR3 reads CASSQDSEGTEAFF. The DNA of the CDR3 is TGCGCCAGCAGCCAAGATTCCGAGGGAACTGAAGCTTTCTTT.

This chain links TRBV7-6 with TRBJ1-2; D might be TRBD1 (5 bases). This CDR3 has 14 amino acids. CDR1 SGHVS and CDR2 FNYEAQ come from the germline V gene. V was pared by 0 bases and J by 5 bases, with 10 bases between. DNA of the CDR3: TGTGCCAGCAGCTTAGCGGGGGGTTTATATGGCTACACCTTC. Amino acids: CASSLAGGLYGYTF.